This TCR beta chain was captured by sequencing in a study of CD8 T cells in Susac syndrome. Regarding this clonotype: Its antigen is unidentified.

TCR beta was sequenced from blood CD8+ and CD4+ T cells. Reverse transcription of about 0.5 to 1 ug RNA used random hexamers. A multiplex approach, immunoSEQ multiplex PCR, amplified TCR beta CDR3 across 54 Vbeta and 13 Jbeta. TCRdb re-derived calls from the immunoSEQ multiplex PCR reads in MiXCR, one entry per CDR3 protein. The profile shows under 200,000 distinct CDR3 sequences, 95% of them singletons. General study points: The relatively small number of individuals in the TCR sequencing and HLA analysis was acknowledged by the study.

The V and J ends lost 0 bases and 11 bases respectively, with 13 bases between them. The CDR3 contains 13 residues. Germline V gene lookup returns CDR1 SEHNR and CDR2 FQNEAQ (reference sequence). This receptor was obtained from a human donor in good health. The sample was CD4+ T cells from PBMCs. The chain is built from TRBV7-9 and TRBJ1-1; TRBD1 is a possible D gene (5 bases). The CDR3: CASSLASGSWAFF. In DNA form, the CDR3 reads TGTGCCAGCAGCTTAGCATCAGGGTCTTGGGCTTTCTTT.